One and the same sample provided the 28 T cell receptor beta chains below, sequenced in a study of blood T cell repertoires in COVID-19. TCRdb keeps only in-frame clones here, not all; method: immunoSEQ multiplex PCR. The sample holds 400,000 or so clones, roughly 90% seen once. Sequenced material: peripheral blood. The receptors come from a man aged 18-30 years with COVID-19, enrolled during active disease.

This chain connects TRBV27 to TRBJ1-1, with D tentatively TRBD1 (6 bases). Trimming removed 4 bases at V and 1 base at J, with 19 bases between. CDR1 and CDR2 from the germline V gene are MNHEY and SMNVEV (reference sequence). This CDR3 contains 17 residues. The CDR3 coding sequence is TGTGCCAGCAGTTCAGCACCCATCCGGGACAAGAACACTGAAGCTTTCTTT. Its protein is CASSSAPIRDKNTEAFF.

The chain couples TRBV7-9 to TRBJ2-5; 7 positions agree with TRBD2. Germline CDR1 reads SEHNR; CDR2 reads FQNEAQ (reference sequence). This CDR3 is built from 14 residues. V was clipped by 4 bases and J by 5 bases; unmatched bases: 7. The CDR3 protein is CASSSPLAAETQYF. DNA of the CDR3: TGTGCCAGCAGCTCACCTCTAGCGGCCGAGACCCAGTACTTC.

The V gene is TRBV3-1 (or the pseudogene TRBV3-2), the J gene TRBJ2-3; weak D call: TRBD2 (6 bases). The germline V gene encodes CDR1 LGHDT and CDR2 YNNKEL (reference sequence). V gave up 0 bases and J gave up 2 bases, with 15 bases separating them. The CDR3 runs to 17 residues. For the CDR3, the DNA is TGTGCCAGCAGCCAAGACCCCTGGAGGGAGATCACAGATACGCAGTATTTT. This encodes CASSQDPWREITDTQYF.

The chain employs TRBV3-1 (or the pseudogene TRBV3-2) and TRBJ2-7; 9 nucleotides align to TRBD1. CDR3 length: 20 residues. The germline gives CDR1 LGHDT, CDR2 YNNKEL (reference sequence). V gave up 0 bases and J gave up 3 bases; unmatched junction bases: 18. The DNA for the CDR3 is TGTGCCAGCAGCCAAGACCCCGGGACAGGGTACCGTACAACCCACTACGAGCAGTACTTC. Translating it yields CASSQDPGTGYRTTHYEQYF.

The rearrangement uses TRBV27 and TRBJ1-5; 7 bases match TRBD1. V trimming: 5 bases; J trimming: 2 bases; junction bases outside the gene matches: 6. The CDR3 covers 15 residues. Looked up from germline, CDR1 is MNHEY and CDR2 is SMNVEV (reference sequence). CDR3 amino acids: CASSSSTGGNQPQHF. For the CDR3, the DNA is TGTGCCAGCAGTAGCTCAACAGGGGGCAATCAGCCCCAGCATTTT.

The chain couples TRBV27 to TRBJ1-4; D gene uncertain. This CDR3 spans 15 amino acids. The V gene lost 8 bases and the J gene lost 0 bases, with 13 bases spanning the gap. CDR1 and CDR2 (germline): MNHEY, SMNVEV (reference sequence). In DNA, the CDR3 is TGTGCCAGCCGTCTGAGAGATTCAACTAATGAAAAACTGTTTTTT. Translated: CASRLRDSTNEKLFF.

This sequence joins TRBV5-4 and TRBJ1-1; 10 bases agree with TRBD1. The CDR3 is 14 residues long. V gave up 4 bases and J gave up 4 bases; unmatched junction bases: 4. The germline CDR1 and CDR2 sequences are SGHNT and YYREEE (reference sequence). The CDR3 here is CASSKDRGTTEAFF. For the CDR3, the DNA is TGTGCCAGCAGCAAGGACAGGGGGACCACTGAAGCTTTCTTT.

For the CDR3, the DNA is TGTGCCAGCAAGGCAGGGATTAAGGTCGAGCAGTACTTC. This gives the protein CASKAGIKVEQYF. The genes are TRBV2 and TRBJ2-7; perhaps TRBD1 as D (5 bases). Looked up from germline, CDR1 is SNHLY and CDR2 is FYNNEI. CDR3 length: 13 residues. V was cut by 7 bases and J by 6 bases, with 16 bases left in between.

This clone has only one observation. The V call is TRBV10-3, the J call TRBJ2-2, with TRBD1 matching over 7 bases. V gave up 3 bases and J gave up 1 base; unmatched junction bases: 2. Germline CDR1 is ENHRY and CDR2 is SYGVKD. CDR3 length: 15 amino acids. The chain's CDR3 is CAISEWTGNTGELFF. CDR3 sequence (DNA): TGTGCCATCAGTGAATGGACAGGGAACACCGGGGAGCTGTTTTTT.

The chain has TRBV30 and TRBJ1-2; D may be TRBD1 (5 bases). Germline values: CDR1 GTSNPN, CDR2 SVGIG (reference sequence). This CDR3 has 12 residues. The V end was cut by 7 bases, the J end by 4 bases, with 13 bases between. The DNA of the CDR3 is TGTGCCTCGGGACGGTGGAGCTATGGCTACACCTTC. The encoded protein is CASGRWSYGYTF.

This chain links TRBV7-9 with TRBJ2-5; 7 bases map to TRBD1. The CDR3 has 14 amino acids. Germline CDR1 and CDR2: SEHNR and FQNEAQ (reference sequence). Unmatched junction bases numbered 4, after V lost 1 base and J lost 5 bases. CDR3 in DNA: TGTGCCAGCAGCTTAGGTCGACAGGGCGAGACCCAGTACTTC. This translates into CASSLGRQGETQYF. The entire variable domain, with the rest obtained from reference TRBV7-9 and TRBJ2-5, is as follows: DTGVSQNPRHKITKRGQNVTFRCDPISEHNRLYWYRQTLGQGPEFLTYFQNEAQLEKSRLLSDRFSAERPKGSFSTLEIQRTEQGDSAMYLCASSLGRQGETQYFGPGTRLLVL.

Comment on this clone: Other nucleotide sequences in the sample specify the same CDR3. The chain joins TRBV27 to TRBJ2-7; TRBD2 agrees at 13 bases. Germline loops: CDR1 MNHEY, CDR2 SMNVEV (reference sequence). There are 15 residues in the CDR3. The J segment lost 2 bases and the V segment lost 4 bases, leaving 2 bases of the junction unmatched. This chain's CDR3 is CASSWTSGGAYEQYF. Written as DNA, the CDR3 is TGTGCCAGCAGTTGGACTAGCGGGGGTGCCTACGAGCAGTACTTC.

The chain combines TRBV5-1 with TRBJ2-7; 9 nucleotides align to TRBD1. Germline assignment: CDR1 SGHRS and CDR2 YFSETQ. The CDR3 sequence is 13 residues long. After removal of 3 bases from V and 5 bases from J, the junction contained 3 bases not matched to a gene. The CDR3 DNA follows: TGCGCCAGCAGCTCCGGGACAGGGAACGAGCAGTACTTC. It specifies CASSSGTGNEQYF.

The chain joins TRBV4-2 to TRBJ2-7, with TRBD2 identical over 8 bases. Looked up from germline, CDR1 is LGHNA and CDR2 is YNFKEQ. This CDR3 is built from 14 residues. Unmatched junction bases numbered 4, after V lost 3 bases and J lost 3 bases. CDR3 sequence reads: CASSQGLGDYEQYF. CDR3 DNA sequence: TGTGCCAGCAGCCAGGGACTAGGAGACTACGAGCAGTACTTC.

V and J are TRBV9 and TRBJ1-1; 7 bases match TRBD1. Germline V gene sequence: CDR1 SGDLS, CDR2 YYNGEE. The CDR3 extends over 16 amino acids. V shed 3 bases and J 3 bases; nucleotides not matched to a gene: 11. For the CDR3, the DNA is TGTGCCAGCAGCGCACACCGGGACAGTTCATACACTGAAGCTTTCTTT. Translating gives CASSAHRDSSYTEAFF.

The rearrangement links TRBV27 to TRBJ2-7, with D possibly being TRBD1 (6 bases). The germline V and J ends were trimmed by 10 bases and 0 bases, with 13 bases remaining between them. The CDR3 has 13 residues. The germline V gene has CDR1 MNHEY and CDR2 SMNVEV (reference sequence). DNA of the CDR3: TGTGCCATCTCGGACAGTAACTCCTACGAGCAGTACTTC. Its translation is CAISDSNSYEQYF.

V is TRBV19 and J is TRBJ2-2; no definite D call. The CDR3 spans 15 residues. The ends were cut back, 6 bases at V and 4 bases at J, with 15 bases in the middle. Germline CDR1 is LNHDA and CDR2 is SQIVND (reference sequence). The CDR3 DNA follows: TGTGCCAGTAGCGGCTTCCAACAGTTCACCGGGGAGCTGTTTTTT. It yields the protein CASSGFQQFTGELFF. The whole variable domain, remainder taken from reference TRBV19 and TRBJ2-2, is DGGITQSPKYLFRKEGQNVTLSCEQNLNHDAMYWYRQDPGQGLRLIYYSQIVNDFQKGDIAEGYSVSREKKESFPLTVTSAQKNPTAFYLCASSGFQQFTGELFFGEGSRLTVL.

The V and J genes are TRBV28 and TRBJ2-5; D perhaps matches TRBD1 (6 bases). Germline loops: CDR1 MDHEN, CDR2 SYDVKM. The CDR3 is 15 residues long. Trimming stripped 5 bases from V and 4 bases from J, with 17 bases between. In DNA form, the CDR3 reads TGTGCCAGCAGTCCTCCAGGGGTCTCCGCAGAGACCCAGTACTTC. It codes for CASSPPGVSAETQYF.

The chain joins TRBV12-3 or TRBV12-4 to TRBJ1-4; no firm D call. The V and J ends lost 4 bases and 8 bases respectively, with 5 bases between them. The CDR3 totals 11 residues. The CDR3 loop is CASSSSEKLFF. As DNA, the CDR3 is TGTGCCAGCAGTTCTAGCGAAAAACTGTTTTTT.

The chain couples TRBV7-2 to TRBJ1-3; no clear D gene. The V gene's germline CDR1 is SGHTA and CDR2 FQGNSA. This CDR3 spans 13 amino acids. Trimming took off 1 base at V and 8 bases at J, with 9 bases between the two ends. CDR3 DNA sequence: TGTGCCAGCAGCTTAGGTTACGGGGACACCATATATTTT. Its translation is CASSLGYGDTIYF.

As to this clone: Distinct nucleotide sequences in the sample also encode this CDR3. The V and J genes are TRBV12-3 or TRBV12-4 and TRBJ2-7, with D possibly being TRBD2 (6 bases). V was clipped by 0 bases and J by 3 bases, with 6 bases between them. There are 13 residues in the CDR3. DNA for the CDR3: TGTGCCAGCAGTTTAGCGGGGGGCTACGAGCAGTACTTC. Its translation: CASSLAGGYEQYF.

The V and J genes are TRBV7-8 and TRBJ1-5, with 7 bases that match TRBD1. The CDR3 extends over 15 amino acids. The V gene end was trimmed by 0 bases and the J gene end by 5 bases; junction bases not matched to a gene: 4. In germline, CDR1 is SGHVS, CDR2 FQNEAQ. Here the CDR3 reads CASSLAGTAYQPQHF. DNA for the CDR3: TGTGCCAGCAGCTTAGCCGGGACAGCTTATCAGCCCCAGCATTTT.

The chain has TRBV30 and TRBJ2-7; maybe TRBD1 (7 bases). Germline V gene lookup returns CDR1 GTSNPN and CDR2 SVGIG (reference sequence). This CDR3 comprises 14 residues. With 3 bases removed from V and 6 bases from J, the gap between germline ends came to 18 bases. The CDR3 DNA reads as TGTGCCTGGAGCGCGGGAACAGGGGTTGTCGAGCAGTACTTC. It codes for CAWSAGTGVVEQYF.

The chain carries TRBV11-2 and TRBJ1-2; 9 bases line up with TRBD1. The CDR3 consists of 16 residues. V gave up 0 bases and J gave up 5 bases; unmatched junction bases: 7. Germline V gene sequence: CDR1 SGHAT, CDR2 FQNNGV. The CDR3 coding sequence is TGTGCCAGCAGCTTAGATCGGGACAGGGATGGTTATGGCTACACCTTC. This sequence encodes CASSLDRDRDGYGYTF.

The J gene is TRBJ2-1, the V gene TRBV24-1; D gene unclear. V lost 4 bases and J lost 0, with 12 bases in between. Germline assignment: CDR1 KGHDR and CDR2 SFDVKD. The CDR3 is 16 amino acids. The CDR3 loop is CATSDPTAYSYNEQFF. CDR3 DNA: TGTGCCACCAGTGACCCCACTGCTTACTCCTACAATGAGCAGTTCTTC.

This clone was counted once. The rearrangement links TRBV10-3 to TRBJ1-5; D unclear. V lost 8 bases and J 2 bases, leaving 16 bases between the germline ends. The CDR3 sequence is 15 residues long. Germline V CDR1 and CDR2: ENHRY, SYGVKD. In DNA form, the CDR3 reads TGTGCCATCCGGGAGGATGTCAGTGGCAATCAGCCCCAGCATTTT. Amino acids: CAIREDVSGNQPQHF.

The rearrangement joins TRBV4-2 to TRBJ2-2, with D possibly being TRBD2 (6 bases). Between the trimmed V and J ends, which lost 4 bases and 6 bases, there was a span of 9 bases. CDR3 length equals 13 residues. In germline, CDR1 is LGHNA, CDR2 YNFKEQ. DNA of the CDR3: TGTGCCAGCAGCCCCGGAGGGGCCGGGGAGCTGTTTTTT. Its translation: CASSPGGAGELFF.

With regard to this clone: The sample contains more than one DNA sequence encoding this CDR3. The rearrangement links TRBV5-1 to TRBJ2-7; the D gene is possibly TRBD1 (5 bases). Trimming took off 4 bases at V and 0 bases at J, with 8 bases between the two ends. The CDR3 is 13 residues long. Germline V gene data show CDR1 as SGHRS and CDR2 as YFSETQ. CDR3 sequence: CASSPDSSYEQYF. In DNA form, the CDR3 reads TGCGCCAGCAGCCCCGACAGCTCCTACGAGCAGTACTTC.